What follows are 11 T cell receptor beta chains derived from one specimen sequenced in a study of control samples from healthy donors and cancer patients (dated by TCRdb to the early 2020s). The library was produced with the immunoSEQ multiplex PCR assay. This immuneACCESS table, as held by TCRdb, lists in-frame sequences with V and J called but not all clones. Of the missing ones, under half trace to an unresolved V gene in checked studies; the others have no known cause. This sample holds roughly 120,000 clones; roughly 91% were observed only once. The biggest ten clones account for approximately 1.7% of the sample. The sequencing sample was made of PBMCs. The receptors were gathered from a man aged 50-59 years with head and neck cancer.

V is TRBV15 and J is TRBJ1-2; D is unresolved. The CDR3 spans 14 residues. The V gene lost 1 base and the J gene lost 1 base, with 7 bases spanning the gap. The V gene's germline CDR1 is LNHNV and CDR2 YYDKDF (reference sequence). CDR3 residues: CATSRGSFNYGYTF. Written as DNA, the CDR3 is TGTGCCACCAGCAGAGGTTCCTTTAACTATGGCTACACCTTC.

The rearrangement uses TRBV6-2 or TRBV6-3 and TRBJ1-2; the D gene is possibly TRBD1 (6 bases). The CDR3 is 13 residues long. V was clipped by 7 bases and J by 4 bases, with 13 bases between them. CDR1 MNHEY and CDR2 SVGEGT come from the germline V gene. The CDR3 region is CASTPQGFYGYTF. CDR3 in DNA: TGTGCCAGCACCCCACAGGGATTCTATGGCTACACCTTC.

The DNA of the CDR3 is TGTGCCACCAGTGACCTGACAGGGAGCGGGGAGCTGTTTTTT. The encoded protein is CATSDLTGSGELFF. This chain links TRBV24-1 with TRBJ2-2, with 7 bases aligning to TRBD1. Germline V gene lookup returns CDR1 KGHDR and CDR2 SFDVKD. With V trimmed by 4 bases and J by 7 bases, 5 bases remained unmatched. The CDR3 has 14 amino acids.

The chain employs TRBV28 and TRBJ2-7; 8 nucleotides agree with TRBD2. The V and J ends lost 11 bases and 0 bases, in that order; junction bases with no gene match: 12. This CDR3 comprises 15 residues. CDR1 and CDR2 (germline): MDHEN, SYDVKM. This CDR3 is CAARGGVEASYEQYF. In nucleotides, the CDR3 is TGTGCCGCCCGGGGGGGAGTTGAGGCCTCCTACGAGCAGTACTTC. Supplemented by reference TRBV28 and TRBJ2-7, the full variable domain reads DVKVTQSSRYLVKRTGEKVFLECVQDMDHENMFWYRQDPGLGLRLIYFSYDVKMKEKGDIPEGYSVSREKKERFSLILESASTNQTSMYLCAARGGVEASYEQYFGPGTRLTVT.

Written as DNA, the CDR3 is TGTGCCTGGAGTGTCCTCGGTGGTGCTGGGGCCAACGTCCTGACTTTC. Translating gives CAWSVLGGAGANVLTF. V usage is TRBV30 and J usage is TRBJ2-6; D is unclear. CDR3 size: 16 residues. CDR1 is GTSNPN and CDR2 is SVGIG in the germline V gene (reference sequence). The V end lost 0 bases, the J end lost 2 bases, and 11 bases lay between the germline ends.

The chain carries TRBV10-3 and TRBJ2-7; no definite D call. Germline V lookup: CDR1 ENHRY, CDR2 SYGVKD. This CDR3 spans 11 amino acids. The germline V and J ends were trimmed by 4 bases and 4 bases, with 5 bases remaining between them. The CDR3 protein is CAISGEYEQYF. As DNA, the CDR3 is TGTGCCATCAGTGGGGAATACGAGCAGTACTTC.

The CDR3, as DNA: TGTGCCAGCAGGACCTCCGGGGGACACGGCGATGAGCAGTTCTTC. It encodes CASRTSGGHGDEQFF. V usage is TRBV6-5 and J usage is TRBJ2-1; possibly TRBD1 or TRBD2 for D (6 bases each). Germline CDR1 reads MNHEY; CDR2 reads SVGAGI. The CDR3 contains 15 residues. V lost 6 bases and J 8 bases, leaving 20 bases between the germline ends.

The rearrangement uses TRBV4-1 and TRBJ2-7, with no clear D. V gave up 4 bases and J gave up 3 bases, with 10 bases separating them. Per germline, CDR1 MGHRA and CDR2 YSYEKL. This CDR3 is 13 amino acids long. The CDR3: CASSLTMRYEQYF. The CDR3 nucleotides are TGCGCCAGCAGCCTCACTATGCGCTACGAGCAGTACTTC.

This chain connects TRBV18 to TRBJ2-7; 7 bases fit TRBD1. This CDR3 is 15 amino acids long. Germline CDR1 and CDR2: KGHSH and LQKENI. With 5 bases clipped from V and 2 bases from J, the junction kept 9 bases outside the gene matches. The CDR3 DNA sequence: TGTGCCAGCTCATCCGGGACAGCCTTCGCCTACGAGCAGTACTTC. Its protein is CASSSGTAFAYEQYF.

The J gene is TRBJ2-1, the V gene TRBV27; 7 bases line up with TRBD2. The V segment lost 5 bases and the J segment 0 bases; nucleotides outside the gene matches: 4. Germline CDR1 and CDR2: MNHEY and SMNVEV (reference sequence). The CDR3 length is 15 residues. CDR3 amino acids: CASSARGSSYNEQFF. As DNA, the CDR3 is TGTGCCAGCAGTGCGCGGGGGAGCTCCTACAATGAGCAGTTCTTC.

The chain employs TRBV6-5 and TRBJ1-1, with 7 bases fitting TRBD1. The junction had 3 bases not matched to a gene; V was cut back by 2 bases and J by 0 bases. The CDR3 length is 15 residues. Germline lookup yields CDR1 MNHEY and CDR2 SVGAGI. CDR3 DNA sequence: TGTGCCAGCAGTTACGCGGGACAGATGAACACTGAAGCTTTCTTT. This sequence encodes CASSYAGQMNTEAFF.